This T cell receptor (beta chain) is from a study of cytomegalovirus exposure and HLA in healthy donors (dated by TCRdb to about 2017). The study in broad terms: According to an earlier analysis of around 600 of the donors, 150 million to 200 million T cells yielded 117 million unique TCR beta sequences and 276 Gb of sequence data. An early release covering around 630 HLA-typed donors comprised roughly 300 gigabases of sequencing data and around 86 million unique TCR sequences. The genetic ancestry cluster associated with self-reported Caucasian donors included about 81% of the 398 genotyped donors. The study aimed to test whether cataloging public T cell receptors could reveal signatures of past pathogen exposure. The study profiled the T cell repertoires of under 700 subjects by immunosequencing and related them to cytomegalovirus serostatus. In addition to the first cohort of 650 to 750 subjects, a separate validation cohort of approximately 130 different subjects was used. The study combined high-throughput TCR immunosequencing, statistical association of individual TCRs with disease status, and machine learning to predict cytomegalovirus infection status. A later analysis re-analyzed previously published TCR beta repertoires from hundreds of donors and added high-resolution HLA genotyping to study TCR occurrence patterns. Rather than using new phenotypic data, the later analysis identified candidate immune exposures from TCR beta sequences and from how often those sequences occurred across donors. In an earlier analysis of roughly 540 of the donors, high-throughput TCR beta sequencing was used to judge whether each TCR beta V gene segment behaved as functional or pseudogenic. Alongside the repertoire data, information on donor age, sex, ethnicity and CMV serostatus was compiled. A later genetic analysis took genome-wide SNP genotypes for about 55% of the 666 donors and used that subset as a discovery cohort. Every discovery cohort repertoire had been produced on one sequencing platform. HLA typing covered class I and class II loci at four-digit resolution. The number of typed donors differed by locus: roughly 629-630 for A, B, C, DRB1 and DQB1; some 500 for DQA1; over 600 for DPA1; and some 450 for DPB1. Five DR-DQ haplotypes were treated as single units for association and clustering because of strong linkage in the cohort. On average, roughly 240,000 unique TCR beta nucleotide sequences were sequenced per donor among 398 genotyped donors of the cohort, with roughly 18% of those sequences being non-productive.

The V end gives up 4 bases and the J end 3 bases, leaving 11 bases in the junction not matched to a gene. The CDR3 sequence holds 16 residues, the cysteine and phenylalanine included. Just CDR3 DNA is preserved here, 48 bases in frame from base 1. CDR1 and CDR2, looked up from the germline V gene, are SGHRS and YFSETQ. The library was made by the immunoSEQ multiplex PCR assay. For the multiplex PCR, a mixture combining 60 forward primers for TCR Vbeta segments and 13 reverse primers for TCR Jbeta segments was used. A multiplex PCR assay on genomic DNA amplified the CDR3 region of rearranged TCR beta genes. On the Illumina HiSeq System, the amplified TCR beta libraries were sequenced as 87-base-pair reads. The source study handled its data this way. Across the roughly 600 repertoires, a later analysis counted tens of millions of unique TCR beta chains, about 10 million of which were shared by at least two donors. To remove PCR and sequencing errors, raw reads were error-corrected and collapsed into unique sequences using a nearest-neighbor algorithm that merged closely related sequences. To assign V, D and J gene segments, CDR3 sequences were aligned to IMGT reference sequences. Each retained sequence needed at least a six-nucleotide match to both a V gene segment and a J gene segment. Rearrangements were called productive when the CDR3 lacked stop codons and stayed in frame with V and J; all others were non-productive. CDR3 was defined according to IMGT convention as the region running from the second conserved V-encoded cysteine to the conserved J-encoded phenylalanine. The earlier analysis of about 590 of the donors excluded sequences that lacked an unambiguous match to a single V gene segment. In an earlier analysis of 587 of the donors, V segments were called functional above 56.7% productive rearrangements and were called segregating when the between-donor standard deviation exceeded 5%. A statistical classification framework was built for diagnosing cytomegalovirus status from the catalog of TCR beta chain sequences. In a later analysis, TCR nucleotide sequences were compared against IMGT/GENE-DB human TR gene sequences so that V and J genes could be assigned. In a later analysis, CDR3 sequences and most-parsimonious VDJ recombination scenarios were assigned using the TCRdist pipeline. In a later analysis, every TCR beta chain was defined by the combination of its CDR3 amino acid sequence and its V-gene family, and reads without a unique V-gene family were dropped. A later analysis removed over 500 highly shared, low-generation-probability nucleotide sequences to deal with suspected cross-contamination and a sequencing artifact. A later analysis calculated a clonal expansion index for each public chain from normalized within-repertoire ranks of inferred template counts. In a later analysis, generation probabilities were computed using a VDJ recombination model fitted to out-of-frame rearrangements, and the results were checked against IGoR. A later analysis scored TCR-TCR, TCR-HLA and TCR-CMV co-occurrence with hypergeometric tests, applying a repertoire-size bias correction to TCR pairs. False discovery rates were estimated in a later analysis by permuting HLA or CMV assignments 20 times. In a later analysis, co-occurring TCRs were grouped using DBSCAN, with TCRdist sequence similarity added in when clustering inside HLA-allele-positive subsets. Repertoires with fewer than 30,000 or more than 120,000 public chains were left out of co-occurrence clustering, as were about 5 repertoires with anomalous nucleotide sharing. The clones in this table, taken by TCRdb from immuneACCESS, are in-frame only. Not every clone is retained; where verified, under half of the shortfall comes from an unresolved V gene, and the cause of the rest is unknown. The V and J calls and clone size come from that table; D and trimming were worked out from the DNA. Counted in this sample were 70,000 to 90,000 clones; roughly 84% of them appeared once. The biggest ten clones account for 15% to 20% of the sample.

Overall results and qualifications from the work: Presence/absence analyses assumed roughly uniform sequencing depth across donors, an assumption that may not hold. The classifier was reported to diagnose cytomegalovirus status with high specificity and sensitivity in both the original cohort and the validation cohort. Because HLA typing was unavailable for some donors at each locus, only the typed subset was used in association tests. The authors suggested that the approach could potentially be generalized to other disease states and immunological phenotypes. At a false discovery rate of 0.05, a later analysis linked around 15,000 TCR beta sequences to specific HLA alleles. When HLA alleles, especially DR and DQ, strongly co-occurred, attributing TCR associations to individual alleles was difficult. Most TCR sequences were observed very rarely across donors, whereas some public TCRs were present in many individuals. A cluster of highly shared sequence variants was judged likely to be a technical artifact of the sequencing pipeline. In the study, about 150 TCR beta chains were listed as associated with cytomegalovirus. Because counts were too low, around 17 rarely observed V segments, including chromosome 9 orphons, were left out of the earlier analysis of 500 to 750 of the donors. According to a later analysis, most CMV-associated TCR beta chains appeared to be HLA-restricted, and the HLA associations seemed to be driven largely by CMV exposure. According to a later genetic analysis, donors in an Asian-associated ancestry cluster had fewer N-insertions in productive TCRs than the roughly 700-donor mean. In an earlier analysis of 587 of the donors, most TCR beta V segments appeared in productive rearrangements about 87% or about 30% of the time, broadly matching IMGT annotations. A later analysis found that TCR association rates varied across HLA loci, with DRB1 alleles showing the most associated TCRs and HLA-C alleles the fewest. The cohort was sequenced for TCR beta chains only, and without alpha or paired-chain data the features that could be detected were limited. A further reported finding was that TCR beta sequences accurately predicted the HLA-A and HLA-B alleles for most subjects in the first cohort. Some IMGT-functional V segments, including TRBV6-2 and TRBV6-3, could not be told apart with the 87-base-pair reads, so those segments were excluded. In vitro tests confirmed that a few of the cytomegalovirus-associated TCR beta chains recognize cytomegalovirus antigens. Correlated functional status among segregating V segments might reflect linkage disequilibrium, but an unknown experimental factor could not be ruled out. A later analysis found that HLA-associated TCR beta chains were more clonally expanded and had lower generation probabilities than equally common non-associated chains. V-gene and J-gene trimming of TCR beta chains was associated with a missense DCLRE1C variant in a later genetic analysis, and the association was replicated in an independent cohort. In a later analysis, several top co-occurrence clusters were reported to appear linked to parvovirus B19, influenza, CMV and Epstein-Barr virus. CMV serostatus was the only immune exposure information available for the cohort.

The cohort consisted of more than 650 healthy bone marrow donors. At the time of sampling, all cohort members were nominally healthy, though unrecorded immune exposures were likely present. The donor tested CMV seropositive, placing the donor among the 250 to 350 seropositive members of the cohort. A peripheral blood sample was collected from each donor, and TCR beta sequencing was performed on peripheral blood mononuclear cells. Genomic DNA extraction from the blood cell samples was performed with the Qiagen DNeasy Blood Extraction Kit. As for this clone: No antigen is known for it. The record has no base qualities; no much larger clone is one base away.

The chain is made from TRBV5-1 and TRBJ2-3, and TRBD2 aligns with 7 junction nucleotides. Sample: PBMCs. The receptor was derived from an older man in good health and CMV-seropositive. The bases read TGCGCCAGCAGCCGGGAGGTCTCCGCGACAACAGATACGCAGTATTTT. Translated, it gives CASSREVSATTDTQYF.